This T cell receptor (beta chain) was profiled in a study of T cell responses to AZD1222 COVID-19 vaccine. General study points: Targets within unmutated variant regions were reportedly found for nearly half of spike-specific TCRs. Clonal diversity was possibly underestimated; the donors were predominantly white British and more often female.

V trimming: 5 bases; J trimming: 0 bases; junction bases outside the gene matches: 7. This CDR3 is 16 amino acids long. From germline, CDR1 is MDHEN and CDR2 SYDVKM. Concerning this clone: No antigen is known for it.

The assay was immunoSEQ multiplex PCR, and TCRdb's table has in-frame clones only and misses some. The sample has approximately 210,000 clones, 94% seen once. The chain carries TRBV28 and TRBJ2-5; 9 bases are shared with TRBD1. The sequencing here drew on peripheral blood, taken 28 days after the second dose of the MenACWY control vaccine. This receptor was identified in an adult who received the MenACWY meningococcal vaccine as a control. The CDR3 DNA sequence: TGTGCCAGCAGTCCTGTTGGGACAGGGTACCAAGAGACCCAGTACTTC. Translating it yields CASSPVGTGYQETQYF.